This T cell receptor beta chain appears in the sequencing data of a study of blood T cells in healthy people across ages. Points from the study as a whole: TCR beta diversity per million T cells fell roughly linearly with age. PBMCs that were unsorted prevented a conclusive naive versus antigen-experienced comparison. CMV status of donors was not determined, possibly confounding expanded clonotype changes.

Per the germline V gene, CDR1 is SQVTM and CDR2 is ANQGSEA. CDR3 length: 14 residues. V was cut by 3 bases and J by 4 bases, with 13 bases left in between. This clonotype was seen a handful of times. Antigen unknown. Researchers collected approximately 9.9 milliliters of peripheral blood from every single donor. Sample-barcoded 5' priming and a J-beta primer mix drove a second PCR of about 6 to 12 cycles. TCRdb independently ran MiXCR on the 5' RACE reads; one entry per CDR3 protein. The sample holds around 940,000 distinct CDR3 sequences, 51% seen once. The V and J genes are TRBV29-1 and TRBJ2-1; possibly TRBD2 for D (5 bases). The sequenced material came from blood. This receptor was obtained from a woman in her sixties in good health. The CDR3 region has the DNA TGCAGCGTTGACCCGCTAGCAGTATACAATGAGCAGTTCTTC. Its protein product is CSVDPLAVYNEQFF.